The 5 T cell receptor beta chains presented below share a single source sample, sequenced in a study of regulatory T cells in long-lasting Graves disease. Assembly of TCR beta libraries relied on iRepertoire HTBI primers together with Arm-PCR of CDR3 regions. MiXCR was run by TCRdb on the multiplex PCR reads, yielding one entry per CDR3 protein. The table includes about 620,000 distinct CDR3 sequences, around 15% detected once. Time point specified: newly diagnosed GD, antithyroid drugs for less than 3 months. RNA isolated from PBMCs was used to make the TCR library. The sample was also linked to a second study, of T cells in Graves' hyperthyroidism and ophthalmopathy.

The sample consisted of peripheral blood mononuclear cells (PBMCs), taken at new diagnosis, from a patient treated with antithyroid drugs. These receptors came from a woman in her twenties or thirties with Graves disease.

This sequence joins TRBV19 and TRBJ2-3, with D unresolved. Per the germline V gene, CDR1 is LNHDA and CDR2 is SQIVND (reference sequence). Trimming took 6 bases from V and 0 from J, leaving 7 bases between them. This CDR3 contains 13 residues. In nucleotides, the CDR3 is TGTGCCAGTAGGCCTGCTAGCACAGATACGCAGTATTTT. Its translation: CASRPASTDTQYF.

This clonotype was observed a few times. The rearrangement joins TRBV20-1 to TRBJ1-2; TRBD1 is a possible D gene (6 bases). The CDR3 has 13 residues. Between the trimmed V and J ends, which lost 3 bases and 4 bases, there was a span of 12 bases. Germline values: CDR1 DFQATT, CDR2 SNEGSKA (reference sequence). The CDR3 loop is CSARRQESYGYTF. CDR3 DNA sequence: TGCAGTGCTAGGAGACAGGAAAGCTATGGCTACACCTTC.

There are many counts of this clonotype. The chain is built from TRBV19 and TRBJ1-1; D remains unclear. V gave up 5 bases and J gave up 7 bases, with 17 bases separating them. CDR3 length: 14 amino acids. Germline-derived CDR1 and CDR2 are LNHDA and SQIVND (reference sequence). The CDR3 loop is CASSLGDPTREAFF. The CDR3 nucleotides read TGTGCCAGTAGTTTGGGTGACCCGACCCGTGAAGCTTTCTTT. The full variable domain, rest sourced from reference TRBV19 and TRBJ1-1, is DGGITQSPKYLFRKEGQNVTLSCEQNLNHDAMYWYRQDPGQGLRLIYYSQIVNDFQKGDIAEGYSVSREKKESFPLTVTSAQKNPTAFYLCASSLGDPTREAFFGQGTRLTVV.

This sequence joins TRBV5-1 and TRBJ2-5; TRBD2 is a possible D gene (5 bases). The CDR3 covers 17 residues. V shed 0 bases and J shed 4 bases, with 19 bases lying between them. Germline-derived CDR1 and CDR2 are SGHRS and YFSETQ. The CDR3 nucleotides read TGCGCCAGCAGCTTGGATATCGTAAAAGAAAGCGGAGAGACCCAGTACTTC. Its translation: CASSLDIVKESGETQYF. The variable domain in full, completed from reference TRBV5-1 and TRBJ2-5, reads KAGVTQTPRYLIKTRGQQVTLSCSPISGHRSVSWYQQTPGQGLQFLFEYFSETQRNKGNFPGRFSGRQFSNSRSEMNVSTLELGDSALYLCASSLDIVKESGETQYFGPGTRLLVL.

This clonotype was observed many times. The chain combines TRBV10-3 with TRBJ2-7, with D perhaps matching TRBD1 or TRBD2 (6 bases each). This CDR3 is 14 amino acids long. Trimming cost V 5 bases and J 5 bases, with 16 bases left between them. Germline CDR1 reads ENHRY; CDR2 reads SYGVKD. The CDR3 nucleotides are TGTGCCATCAGTCTTTCGACAAGGGGGGACGAGCAGTACTTC. It encodes CAISLSTRGDEQYF.